These T cell receptor beta chains were read from a single sample in a study of cytomegalovirus exposure and HLA in healthy donors. Measured with immunoSEQ multiplex PCR; TCRdb has only the in-frame clones, and not every one. Its clone listing holds 65,000 to 95,000 clones. The sequenced sample was PBMCs. The receptors come from a female donor in good health and CMV-seropositive. Both conserved end residues are part of each CDR3. Fields, in order: J gene, D gene, V gene, CDR3 DNA, CDR3 protein. D genes are given only for firm matches.

j_call: TRBJ2-2
d_call: TRBD1
v_call: TRBV6-6
cdr3_nt: TGTGCCTCGAAGGACAGGGTAGGCACCGGGGAGCTGTTTTTT
cdr3_aa: CASKDRVGTGELFF

j_call: TRBJ2-7
d_call: TRBD2
v_call: TRBV28
cdr3_nt: TGTGCCAGCAGTTTGGTAGCGGGACCTCACGAGCAGTACTTC
cdr3_aa: CASSLVAGPHEQYF

j_call: TRBJ2-3
d_call: -
v_call: TRBV19
cdr3_nt: TGTGCCAGTAGGCCGGAGCGGTCTAGCACAGATACGCAGTATTTT
cdr3_aa: CASRPERSSTDTQYF

j_call: TRBJ1-5
d_call: -
v_call: TRBV19
cdr3_nt: TGTGCCAGTAGGGCAGTTAGCAATCAGCCCCAGCATTTT
cdr3_aa: CASRAVSNQPQHF

j_call: TRBJ2-5
d_call: TRBD1
v_call: TRBV12-5
cdr3_nt: TGTGCTAGTGGTTTGGGCCCAGGGGGTGGTGAGACCCAGTACTTC
cdr3_aa: CASGLGPGGGETQYF

j_call: TRBJ2-1
d_call: -
v_call: TRBV9
cdr3_nt: TGTGCCAGCAGCGGTCACGGGGGTAGGTACAATGAGCAGTTCTTC
cdr3_aa: CASSGHGGRYNEQFF

j_call: TRBJ2-1
d_call: TRBD2
v_call: TRBV7-2
cdr3_nt: TGTGCCAGCAGCCCCTCCCTTAGCGGGAACTACAATGAGCAGTTCTTC
cdr3_aa: CASSPSLSGNYNEQFF

j_call: TRBJ2-5
d_call: TRBD1
v_call: TRBV19
cdr3_nt: TGTGCCAGTAGTATGGGACAGGGAATTCCAGAGACCCAGTACTTC
cdr3_aa: CASSMGQGIPETQYF

j_call: TRBJ2-7
d_call: TRBD1
v_call: TRBV27
cdr3_nt: TGTGCCAGCAGCCGGGACAGTGGCTTTAACGAGCAGTACTTC
cdr3_aa: CASSRDSGFNEQYF

j_call: TRBJ1-6
d_call: -
v_call: TRBV6-6
cdr3_nt: TGTGCCAGCAGTTACGACATAATTAATTCACCCCTCCACTTT
cdr3_aa: CASSYDIINSPLHF

j_call: TRBJ2-5
d_call: -
v_call: TRBV11-3
cdr3_nt: TGTGCCAGCAGCCTAGATGCTATACAGACCCAGTACTTC
cdr3_aa: CASSLDAIQTQYF

j_call: TRBJ2-2
d_call: TRBD2
v_call: TRBV5-4
cdr3_nt: TGTGCCAGCAGCTTGGCGGGAGCGGGGGCGAACACCGGGGAGCTGTTTTTT
cdr3_aa: CASSLAGAGANTGELFF

j_call: TRBJ1-4
d_call: -
v_call: TRBV19
cdr3_nt: TGTGCCAGTAGTAGTCGATCGGGTGAGCATGAAAAACTGTTTTTT
cdr3_aa: CASSSRSGEHEKLFF

j_call: TRBJ2-7
d_call: TRBD2
v_call: TRBV7-2
cdr3_nt: TGTGCCAGCAGCTTAGAAAGGACTAGCGGGGGCGCCCCCTACGAGCAGTACTTC
cdr3_aa: CASSLERTSGGAPYEQYF

j_call: TRBJ2-7
d_call: TRBD1
v_call: TRBV6-1
cdr3_nt: TGTGCCAGCAGGCCCCGTGGTTCAGGGGGCTACGAGCAGTACTTC
cdr3_aa: CASRPRGSGGYEQYF

j_call: TRBJ1-2
d_call: -
v_call: TRBV30
cdr3_nt: TGTGCCTGGATAGGGGTGGGCAGCATTTCTCACTATGGCTACACCTTC
cdr3_aa: CAWIGVGSISHYGYTF

j_call: TRBJ2-1
d_call: TRBD2
v_call: TRBV7-9
cdr3_nt: TGTGCCAGCAGCTTAGCTAGCGGGGGATACAATGAGCAGTTCTTC
cdr3_aa: CASSLASGGYNEQFF

j_call: TRBJ2-5
d_call: TRBD2
v_call: TRBV2
cdr3_nt: TGTGCCAGCAGATCCCTTAGGGAGGGCGGGACCCAGTACTTC
cdr3_aa: CASRSLREGGTQYF

j_call: TRBJ2-7
d_call: -
v_call: TRBV28
cdr3_nt: TGTGCCAGCAGTTTACTGGAGTACGAGCAGTACTTC
cdr3_aa: CASSLLEYEQYF